The 24 T cell receptor beta chains reported below all come from one sample, sequenced in a study of T cell repertoires in cytomegalovirus infection. TCRdb fed the reads into MiXCR, producing one record per CDR3 protein. The sample gives fewer than 250,000 distinct CDR3 sequences, approximately 13% of which show up once; approximately 1.6% is in the top ten. The sequenced sample was PBMCs. Receptors originate from a human donor in good health (CMV status not recorded). Some clones in this sample may be carry-over from other donors' samples.

The chain has TRBV5-1 and TRBJ2-7, with TRBD1 identical over 9 bases. The V segment lost 4 bases and the J segment 6 bases; nucleotides outside the gene matches: 5. Germline V gene data show CDR1 as SGHRS and CDR2 as YFSETQ. The CDR3 is made up of 13 amino acids. The chain's CDR3 is CASSRDRASEQYF. DNA of the CDR3: TGCGCCAGCAGCCGGGACAGGGCCTCCGAGCAGTACTTC.

The chain combines TRBV7-3 with TRBJ2-7; TRBD1 matches at 9 bases. V lost 6 bases and J lost 3; bases outside the gene matches: 6. CDR1 is SGHTA, CDR2 FQGTGA, per germline. CDR3 length equals 14 residues. The CDR3 protein is CASSPGTGRYEQYF. The DNA for the CDR3 is TGTGCCAGCAGTCCCGGGACAGGGCGCTACGAGCAGTACTTC.

There are a few counts of this clonotype. The rearrangement links TRBV10-3 to TRBJ2-3, with TRBD2 matching 10 bases. Germline V CDR1 and CDR2: ENHRY, SYGVKD. V was clipped by 6 bases and J by 10 bases; unmatched bases: 7. The CDR3 spans 13 residues. The chain's CDR3 is CAIRGTSDQAQYF. CDR3 nucleotide sequence: TGTGCCATCAGAGGGACTAGCGATCAGGCGCAGTATTTT.

A remark on this clonotype: A much larger clone differs by one base, so this may be a read error. The rearrangement joins TRBV5-1 to TRBJ1-1; D gene uncertain. V lost 4 bases to trimming and J lost 3 bases, with 7 bases between them. The CDR3 consists of 12 residues. Germline V lookup: CDR1 SGHRS, CDR2 YFSETQ. CDR3 DNA sequence: TGCGCCAGCAGCAGGGTGGACACTGAAGCTTTCTTT. Its translation: CASSRVDTEAFF. The variable domain in full, completed from reference TRBV5-1 and TRBJ1-1, reads KAGVTQTPRYLIKTRGQQVTLSCSPISGHRSVSWYQQTPGQGLQFLFEYFSETQRNKGNFPGRFSGRQFSNSRSEMNVSTLELGDSALYLCASSRVDTEAFFGQGTRLTVV.

This clonotype appeared many times. The gene calls are TRBV4-2 and TRBJ2-1; 8 bases are shared with TRBD2. Germline V gene sequence: CDR1 LGHNA, CDR2 YNFKEQ. The ends lost 5 bases at V and 2 bases at J; junction bases unmatched: 11. The CDR3 extends over 17 amino acids. CDR3 DNA: TGTGCCAGCAGCGAAAACCACCGGGGGGGGACCTACAATGAGCAGTTCTTC. Translated: CASSENHRGGTYNEQFF.

This chain connects TRBV20-1 to TRBJ1-1; D unclear. CDR1 is DFQATT, CDR2 SNEGSKA, per germline (reference sequence). The CDR3 is made up of 10 amino acids. V was trimmed by 4 bases and J by 3 bases, leaving 3 bases between them. The CDR3 protein is CSAKYTEAFF. In DNA, the CDR3 is TGCAGTGCTAAATACACTGAAGCTTTCTTT.

This clonotype has a count of ten or more. V is TRBV7-2 and J is TRBJ1-4; weak D call: TRBD1 (5 bases). Germline loops: CDR1 SGHTA, CDR2 FQGNSA. V was shortened by 5 bases and J by 3 bases, with 13 bases between the two germline ends. The CDR3 has 15 residues. As DNA, the CDR3 is TGTGCCAGCAGCCCCAGGTGGGGGGCTAATGAAAAACTGTTTTTT. It is translated as CASSPRWGANEKLFF.

This clonotype has more than one count but fewer than ten. The V call is TRBV19, the J call TRBJ2-2, with 10 bases matching TRBD2. The CDR3 has 17 amino acids. CDR1 LNHDA and CDR2 SQIVND come from the germline V gene (reference sequence). The V gene end was trimmed by 5 bases and the J gene end by 6 bases; junction bases not matched to a gene: 12. The CDR3 bases are TGTGCCAGTAGTGCTTTGCTAGCGGGAGTTGGCTCCGGGGAGCTGTTTTTT. This codes for CASSALLAGVGSGELFF.

This clonotype was recorded at least ten times. The V call is TRBV7-2, the J call TRBJ2-7, with 8 bases that match TRBD2. Germline CDR1 is SGHTA and CDR2 is FQGNSA. The CDR3 contains 14 residues. Trimming at V came to 4 bases and at J to 7 bases, leaving 9 bases not matched to a gene. DNA of the CDR3: TGTGCCAGCAGCTCCGGACTAGCCCCTTGGGAGCAGTACTTC. Translation gives CASSSGLAPWEQYF. Based on the CDR3 plus reference TRBV7-2 and TRBJ2-7, the full variable domain is GAGVSQSPSNKVTEKGKDVELRCDPISGHTALYWYRQSLGQGLEFLIYFQGNSAPDKSGLPSDRFSAERTGGSVSTLTIQRTQQEDSAVYLCASSSGLAPWEQYFGPGTRLTVT.

This clonotype was found many times. The rearrangement links TRBV29-1 to TRBJ2-7; TRBD1 is a possible D gene (6 bases). The CDR3 has 13 residues. CDR1 and CDR2 (germline): SQVTM, ANQGSEA. V lost 4 bases to trimming and J lost 1 base, with 11 bases between them. The CDR3 here is CSVAQGESYEQYF. The CDR3 bases are TGCAGCGTTGCACAGGGAGAGTCCTACGAGCAGTACTTC.

This clonotype turned up a few times. This chain connects TRBV5-1 to TRBJ2-3; 7 nucleotides align to TRBD2. Germline V lookup: CDR1 SGHRS, CDR2 YFSETQ. V shed 4 bases, J shed 3 bases, and the junction held 5 bases outside the gene matches. CDR3 size: 14 residues. The DNA for the CDR3 is TGCGCCAGCAGCGAGGGACTAAAAACAGATACGCAGTATTTT. Its protein is CASSEGLKTDTQYF.

The chain combines TRBV7-4 with TRBJ1-1, with 9 nucleotides matching TRBD1. J gave up 3 bases and V 5 bases, and 4 bases lay outside the gene matches. The CDR3 spans 14 residues. From germline, CDR1 is SGHVT and CDR2 SQSDAQ. DNA of the CDR3: TGTGCCAGCAGCCGGACAGGGGATGACACTGAAGCTTTCTTT. This gives the protein CASSRTGDDTEAFF.

The chain uses TRBV6-2 or TRBV6-3 and TRBJ2-2, with 8 positions matching TRBD1. Germline values: CDR1 MNHEY, CDR2 SVGEGT. The V and J ends lost 4 bases and 3 bases, in that order; junction bases with no gene match: 7. The CDR3 loop spans 16 amino acids. In DNA, the CDR3 is TGTGCCAGCAGTTTTAACAGGGGGACCTACACCGGGGAGCTGTTTTTT. Protein product: CASSFNRGTYTGELFF.

This clonotype was seen many times. The gene calls are TRBV7-2 and TRBJ2-7; the match to TRBD2 covers 7 bases. Germline lookup yields CDR1 SGHTA and CDR2 FQGNSA. This CDR3 has 15 residues. With 5 bases clipped from V and 3 bases from J, the junction kept 10 bases outside the gene matches. The CDR3 nucleotides read TGTGCCAGCAGCATTAGGAGGGGACTACACTACGAGCAGTACTTC. Translated, it gives CASSIRRGLHYEQYF.

The V call is TRBV12-3 or TRBV12-4, the J call TRBJ1-3, with a tentative D call TRBD1 (5 bases). The CDR3 has 16 amino acids. V was trimmed by 8 bases and J by 7 bases, leaving 24 bases between them. The CDR3 coding sequence is TGTGCCAGCCCCTCCAATTGGGGGGGGTCTCGGAACACCATATATTTT. It is translated as CASPSNWGGSRNTIYF.

This clonotype was detected a few times. The chain couples TRBV12-3 or TRBV12-4 to TRBJ2-7, with 9 bases fitting TRBD1. V lost 2 bases and J lost 2; bases outside the gene matches: 7. The length of the CDR3 is 16 residues. This CDR3 is CASSLRDRALAYEQYF. As DNA, the CDR3 is TGTGCCAGCAGTTTAAGGGACAGGGCTTTAGCCTACGAGCAGTACTTC.

The V and J genes are TRBV2 and TRBJ2-7; 11 nucleotides line up with TRBD2. The V and J ends lost 2 bases and 2 bases, in that order; junction bases with no gene match: 5. The CDR3 consists of 16 residues. The germline V gene has CDR1 SNHLY and CDR2 FYNNEI. The DNA of the CDR3 is TGTGCCAGCAGTGAACTAGCGGGGGGCGCCACCTACGAGCAGTACTTC. It encodes CASSELAGGATYEQYF.

The table lists this clonotype with many counts. The chain carries TRBV19 and TRBJ2-5; D is possibly TRBD1 (6 bases). Germline assignment: CDR1 LNHDA and CDR2 SQIVND (reference sequence). V was shortened by 6 bases and J by 5 bases, with 13 bases between the two germline ends. This CDR3 spans 13 amino acids. The CDR3 loop reads CASRQGPGETQYF. The CDR3 DNA follows: TGTGCCAGTAGGCAGGGGCCCGGGGAGACCCAGTACTTC.

J is TRBJ1-1 and V is TRBV29-1; 7 nucleotides align to TRBD1. The CDR3 extends over 15 amino acids. J was trimmed by 1 base and V by 4 bases; bases with no gene match: 9. CDR1 and CDR2 from the germline V gene are SQVTM and ANQGSEA. The CDR3 loop reads CSVAGGGGSNTEAFF. The CDR3 DNA reads TGCAGCGTTGCCGGGGGAGGGGGCTCGAACACTGAAGCTTTCTTT. Using reference TRBV29-1 and TRBJ1-1 for the parts outside the CDR3, the full variable domain is SAVISQKPSRDICQRGTSLTIQCQVDSQVTMMFWYRQQPGQSLTLIATANQGSEATYESGFVIDKFPISRPNLTFSTLTVSNMSPEDSSIYLCSVAGGGGSNTEAFFGQGTRLTVV.

This clonotype was detected ten times or more. The CDR3 DNA follows: TGTGCCAGCAGGGGGGATGGGGACGGGGAGCTGTTTTTT. It encodes CASRGDGDGELFF. The rearrangement links TRBV6-1 to TRBJ2-2; D may match TRBD1 or TRBD2 (5 bases each). The CDR3 spans 13 residues. The germline gives CDR1 MNHNS, CDR2 SASEGT. V shed 6 bases and J shed 7 bases, with 12 bases lying between them.

This clonotype was seen repeatedly, ten times or more. This sequence joins TRBV29-1 and TRBJ1-1, with D maybe TRBD1 (5 bases). In germline, CDR1 is SQVTM, CDR2 ANQGSEA. This CDR3 is 16 amino acids long. V dropped 2 bases and J dropped 0 bases, with 16 bases sitting between them. In DNA form, the CDR3 reads TGCAGCGTTGAATTGTTGGGTCGGGGCCTGAACACTGAAGCTTTCTTT. This gives the protein CSVELLGRGLNTEAFF.

This clonotype was found many times. The rearrangement links TRBV7-3 to TRBJ2-2; TRBD1 matches at 9 bases. V was clipped by 6 bases and J by 4 bases; unmatched bases: 9. The CDR3 extends over 16 amino acids. CDR1 and CDR2 from the germline V gene are SGHTA and FQGTGA. The CDR3 coding sequence is TGTGCCAGCAGGTCACCGGACAGGGGCCCCACCGGGGAGCTGTTTTTT. It translates to CASRSPDRGPTGELFF.

This clonotype was counted at least ten times. The chain combines TRBV20-1 with TRBJ2-7; the D gene could be TRBD1 or TRBD2 (5 bases each). V shed 6 bases and J shed 3 bases, with 15 bases lying between them. The CDR3 consists of 13 residues. Germline assignment: CDR1 DFQATT and CDR2 SNEGSKA (reference sequence). The CDR3 DNA is TGCAGTGCCACGGGACCGAATATCTACGAGCAGTACTTC. Amino acid sequence: CSATGPNIYEQYF.

This chain joins TRBV29-1 and TRBJ2-5, with D hard to call. V was pared by 4 bases and J by 4 bases, with 7 bases between. Germline V gene sequence: CDR1 SQVTM, CDR2 ANQGSEA. This CDR3 region has 11 residues. In DNA, the CDR3 is TGCAGCGTTGCCTTTGGAGAGACCCAGTACTTC. As protein: CSVAFGETQYF.